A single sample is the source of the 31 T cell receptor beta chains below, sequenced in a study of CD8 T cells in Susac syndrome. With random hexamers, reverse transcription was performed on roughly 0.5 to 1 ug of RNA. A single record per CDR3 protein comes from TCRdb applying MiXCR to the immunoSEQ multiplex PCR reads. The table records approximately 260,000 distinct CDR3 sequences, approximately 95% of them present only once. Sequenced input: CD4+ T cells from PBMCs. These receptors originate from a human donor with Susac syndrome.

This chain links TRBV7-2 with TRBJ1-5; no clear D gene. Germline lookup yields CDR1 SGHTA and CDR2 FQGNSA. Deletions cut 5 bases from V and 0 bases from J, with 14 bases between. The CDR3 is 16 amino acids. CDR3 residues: CASSLSLVPSNQPQHF. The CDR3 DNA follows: TGTGCCAGCAGCCTTAGCCTAGTACCTAGCAATCAGCCCCAGCATTTT. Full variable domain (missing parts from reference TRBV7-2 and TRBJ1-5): GAGVSQSPSNKVTEKGKDVELRCDPISGHTALYWYRQSLGQGLEFLIYFQGNSAPDKSGLPSDRFSAERTGGSVSTLTIQRTQQEDSAVYLCASSLSLVPSNQPQHFGDGTRLSIL.

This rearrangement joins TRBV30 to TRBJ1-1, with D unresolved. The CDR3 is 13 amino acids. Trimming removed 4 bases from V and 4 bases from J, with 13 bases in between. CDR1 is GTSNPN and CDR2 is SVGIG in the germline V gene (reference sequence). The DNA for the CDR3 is TGTGCCTGGATCTTTCGGGGTGGCACTGAAGCTTTCTTT. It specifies CAWIFRGGTEAFF. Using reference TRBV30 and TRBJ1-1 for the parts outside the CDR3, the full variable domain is SQTIHQWPATLVQPVGSPLSLECTVEGTSNPNLYWYRQAAGRGLQLLFYSVGIGQISSEVPQNLSASRPQDRQFILSSKKLLLSDSGFYLCAWIFRGGTEAFFGQGTRLTVV.

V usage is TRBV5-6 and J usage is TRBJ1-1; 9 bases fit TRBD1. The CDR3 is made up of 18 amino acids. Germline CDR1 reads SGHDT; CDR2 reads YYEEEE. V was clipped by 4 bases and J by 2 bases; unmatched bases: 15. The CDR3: CASSPKVPDRGSNTEAFF. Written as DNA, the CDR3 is TGTGCCAGCAGCCCGAAAGTCCCGGACAGGGGTAGTAACACTGAAGCTTTCTTT.

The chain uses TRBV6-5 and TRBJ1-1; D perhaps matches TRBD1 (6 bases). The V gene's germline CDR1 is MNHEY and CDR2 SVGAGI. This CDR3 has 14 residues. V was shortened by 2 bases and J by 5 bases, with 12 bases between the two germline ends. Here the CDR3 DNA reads TGTGCCAGCAGTTACCGCAGGGGAGTGACTGAAGCTTTCTTT. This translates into CASSYRRGVTEAFF.

CDR3 in DNA: TGTGCCAGCAGCTTAGACAGTGGTGGAGCTTTCTTT. This codes for CASSLDSGGAFF. This chain joins TRBV7-8 and TRBJ1-1; the D is unclear. Germline V gene lookup returns CDR1 SGHVS and CDR2 FQNEAQ. There are 12 residues in the CDR3. Deletions cut 1 base from V and 10 bases from J, with 10 bases between.

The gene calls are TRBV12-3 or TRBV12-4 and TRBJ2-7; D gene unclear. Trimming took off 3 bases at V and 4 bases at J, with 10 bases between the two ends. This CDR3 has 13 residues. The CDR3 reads CASSFQSQYEQYF. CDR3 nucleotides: TGTGCCAGCAGTTTCCAGAGTCAATACGAGCAGTACTTC.

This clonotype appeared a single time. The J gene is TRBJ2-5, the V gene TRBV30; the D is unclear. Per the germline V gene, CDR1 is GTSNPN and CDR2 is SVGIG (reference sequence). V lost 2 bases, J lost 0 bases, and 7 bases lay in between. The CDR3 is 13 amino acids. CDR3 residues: CAWSRRHQETQYF. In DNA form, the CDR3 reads TGTGCCTGGAGTCGACGCCACCAAGAGACCCAGTACTTC.

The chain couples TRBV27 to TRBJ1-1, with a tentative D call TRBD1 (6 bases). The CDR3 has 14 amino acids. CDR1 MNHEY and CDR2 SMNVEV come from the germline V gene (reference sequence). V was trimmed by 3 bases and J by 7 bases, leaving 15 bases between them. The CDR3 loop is CASSFLDSNDEAFF. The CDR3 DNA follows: TGTGCCAGCAGTTTTCTGGACAGTAACGATGAAGCTTTCTTT.

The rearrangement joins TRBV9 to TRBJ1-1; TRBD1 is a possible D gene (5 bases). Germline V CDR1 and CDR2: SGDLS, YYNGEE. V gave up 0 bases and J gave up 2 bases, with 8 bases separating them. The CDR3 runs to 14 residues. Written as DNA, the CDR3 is TGTGCCAGCAGCGTAGTTGACAGCAACACTGAAGCTTTCTTT. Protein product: CASSVVDSNTEAFF.

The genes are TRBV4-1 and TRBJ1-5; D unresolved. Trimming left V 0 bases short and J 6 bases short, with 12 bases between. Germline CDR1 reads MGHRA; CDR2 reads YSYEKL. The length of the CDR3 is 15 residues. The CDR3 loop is CASSQEPHAGQPQHF. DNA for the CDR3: TGCGCCAGCAGCCAAGAACCTCATGCGGGTCAGCCCCAGCATTTT.

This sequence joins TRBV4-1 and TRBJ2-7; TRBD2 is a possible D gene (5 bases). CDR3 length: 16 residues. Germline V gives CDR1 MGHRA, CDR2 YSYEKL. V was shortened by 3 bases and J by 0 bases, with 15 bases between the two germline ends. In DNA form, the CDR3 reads TGCGCCAGCAGCCACCTATCAGCGGAGAGCTCCTACGAGCAGTACTTC. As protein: CASSHLSAESSYEQYF.

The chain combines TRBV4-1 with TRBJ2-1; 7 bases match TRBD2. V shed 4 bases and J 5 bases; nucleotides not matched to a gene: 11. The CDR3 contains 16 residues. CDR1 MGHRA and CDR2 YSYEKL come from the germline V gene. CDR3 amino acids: CASSPTRASGNNEQFF. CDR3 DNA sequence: TGCGCCAGCAGCCCGACTCGCGCTAGCGGCAACAATGAGCAGTTCTTC.

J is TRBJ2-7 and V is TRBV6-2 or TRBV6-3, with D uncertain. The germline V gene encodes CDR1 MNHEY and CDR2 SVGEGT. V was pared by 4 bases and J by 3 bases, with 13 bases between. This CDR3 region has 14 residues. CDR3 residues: CASSLPAVNYEQYF. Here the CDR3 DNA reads TGTGCCAGCAGTTTGCCGGCGGTGAACTACGAGCAGTACTTC.

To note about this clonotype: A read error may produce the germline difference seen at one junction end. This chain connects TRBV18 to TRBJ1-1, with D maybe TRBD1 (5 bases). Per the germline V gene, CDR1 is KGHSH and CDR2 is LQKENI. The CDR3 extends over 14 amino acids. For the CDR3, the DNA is TGTGCCAGCTCACAGGCAGGGTTGAATACTGAAGCTTTCTTT. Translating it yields CASSQAGLNTEAFF.

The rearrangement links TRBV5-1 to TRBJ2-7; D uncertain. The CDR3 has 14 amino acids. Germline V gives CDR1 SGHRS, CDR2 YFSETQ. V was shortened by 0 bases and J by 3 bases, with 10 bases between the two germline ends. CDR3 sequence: CASSLDGYNYEQYF. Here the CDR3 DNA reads TGCGCCAGCAGCTTGGACGGATATAACTACGAGCAGTACTTC.

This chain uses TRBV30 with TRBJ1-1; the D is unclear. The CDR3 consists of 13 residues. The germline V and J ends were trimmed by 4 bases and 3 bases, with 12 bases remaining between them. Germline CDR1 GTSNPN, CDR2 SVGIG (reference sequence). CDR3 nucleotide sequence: TGTGCCTGGACCCGGACCCTGCACACTGAAGCTTTCTTT. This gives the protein CAWTRTLHTEAFF.

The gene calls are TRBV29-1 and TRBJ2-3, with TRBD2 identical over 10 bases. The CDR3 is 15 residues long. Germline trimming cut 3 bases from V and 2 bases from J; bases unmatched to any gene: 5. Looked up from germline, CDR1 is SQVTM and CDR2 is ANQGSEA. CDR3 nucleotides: TGCAGCGTTGAGCGACTAGCGGGTCTCACAGATACGCAGTATTTT. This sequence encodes CSVERLAGLTDTQYF.

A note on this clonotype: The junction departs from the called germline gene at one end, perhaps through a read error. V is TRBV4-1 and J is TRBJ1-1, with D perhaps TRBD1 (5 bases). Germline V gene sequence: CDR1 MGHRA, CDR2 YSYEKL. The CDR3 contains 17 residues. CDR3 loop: CASSEEGRGRGNTEAFF. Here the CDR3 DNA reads TGCGCCAGCAGCGAAGAGGGTCGGGGGAGAGGGAACACTGAAGCTTTCTTT.

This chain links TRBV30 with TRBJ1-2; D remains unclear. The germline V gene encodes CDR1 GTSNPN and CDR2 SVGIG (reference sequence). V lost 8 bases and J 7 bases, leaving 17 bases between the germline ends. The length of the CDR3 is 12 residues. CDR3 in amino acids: CAGSRAPGGYTF. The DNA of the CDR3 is TGTGCCGGAAGTAGGGCTCCGGGTGGCTACACCTTC.

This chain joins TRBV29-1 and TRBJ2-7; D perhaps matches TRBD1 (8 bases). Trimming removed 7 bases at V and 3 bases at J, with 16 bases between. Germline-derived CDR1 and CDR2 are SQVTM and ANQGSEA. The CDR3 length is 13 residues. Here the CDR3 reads CSGRTGRGYEQYF. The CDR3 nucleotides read TGCAGCGGCCGGACAGGGAGGGGCTACGAGCAGTACTTC.

This CDR3 is CASSLSGPIVGKAFF. In DNA, the CDR3 is TGTGCCAGCAGTTTATCGGGGCCTATAGTGGGGAAAGCTTTCTTT. The V call is TRBV28, the J call TRBJ1-1; TRBD1 might be the D (5 bases). The CDR3 runs to 15 residues. With 1 base removed from V and 9 bases from J, the gap between germline ends came to 18 bases. CDR1 and CDR2 (germline): MDHEN, SYDVKM. Combining the CDR3 with reference TRBV28 and TRBJ1-1 gives the whole variable domain DVKVTQSSRYLVKRTGEKVFLECVQDMDHENMFWYRQDPGLGLRLIYFSYDVKMKEKGDIPEGYSVSREKKERFSLILESASTNQTSMYLCASSLSGPIVGKAFFGQGTRLTVV.

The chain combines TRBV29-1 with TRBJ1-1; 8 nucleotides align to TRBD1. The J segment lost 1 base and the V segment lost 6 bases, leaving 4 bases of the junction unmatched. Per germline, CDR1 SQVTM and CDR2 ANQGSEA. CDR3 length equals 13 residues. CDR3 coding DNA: TGCAGCGTGAGACAGGGGACGAACACTGAAGCTTTCTTT. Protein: CSVRQGTNTEAFF.

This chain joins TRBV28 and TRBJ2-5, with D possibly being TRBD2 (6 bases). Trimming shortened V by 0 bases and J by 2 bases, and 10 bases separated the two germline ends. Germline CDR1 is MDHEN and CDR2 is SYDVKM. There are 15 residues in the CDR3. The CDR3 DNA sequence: TGTGCCAGCAGTTTATGGGCGGGGCTACAAGAGACCCAGTACTTC. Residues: CASSLWAGLQETQYF.

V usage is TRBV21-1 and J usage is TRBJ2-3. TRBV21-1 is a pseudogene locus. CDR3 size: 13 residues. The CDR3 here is CASSKARADTQYF. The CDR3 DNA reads TGTGCCAGCAGCAAAGCTCGGGCAGATACGCAGTATTTT.

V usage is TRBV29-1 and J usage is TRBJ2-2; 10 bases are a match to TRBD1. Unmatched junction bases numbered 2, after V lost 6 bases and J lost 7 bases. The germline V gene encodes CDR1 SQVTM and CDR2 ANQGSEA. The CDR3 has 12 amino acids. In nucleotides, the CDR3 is TGCAGCGTGGACAGGGGGGGCGGGGAGCTGTTTTTT. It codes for CSVDRGGGELFF.

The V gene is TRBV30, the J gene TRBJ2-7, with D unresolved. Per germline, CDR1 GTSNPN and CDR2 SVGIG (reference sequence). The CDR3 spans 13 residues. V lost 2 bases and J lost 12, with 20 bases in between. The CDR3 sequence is CAWSRAETLMGYF. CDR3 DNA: TGTGCCTGGAGTAGGGCCGAGACTCTCATGGGGTACTTC.

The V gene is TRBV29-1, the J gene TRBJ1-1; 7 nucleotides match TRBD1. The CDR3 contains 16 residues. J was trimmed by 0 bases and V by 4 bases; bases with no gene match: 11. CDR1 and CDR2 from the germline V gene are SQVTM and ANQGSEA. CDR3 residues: CSVAGFQGGMNTEAFF. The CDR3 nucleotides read TGCAGCGTTGCTGGTTTCCAGGGGGGAATGAACACTGAAGCTTTCTTT.

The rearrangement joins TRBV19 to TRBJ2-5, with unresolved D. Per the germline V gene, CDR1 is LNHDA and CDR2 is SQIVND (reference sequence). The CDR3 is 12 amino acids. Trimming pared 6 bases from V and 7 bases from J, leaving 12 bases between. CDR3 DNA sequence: TGTGCCAGTAGAAACCCACGAGGGACCCAGTACTTC. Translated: CASRNPRGTQYF.

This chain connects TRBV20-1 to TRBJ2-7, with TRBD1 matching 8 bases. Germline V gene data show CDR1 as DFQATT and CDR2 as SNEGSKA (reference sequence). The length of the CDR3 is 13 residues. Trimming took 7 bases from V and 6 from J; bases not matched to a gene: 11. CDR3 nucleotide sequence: TGCAGTGTGGGGCCTGCAGGGGGCCGCGAGCAGTACTTC. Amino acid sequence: CSVGPAGGREQYF.

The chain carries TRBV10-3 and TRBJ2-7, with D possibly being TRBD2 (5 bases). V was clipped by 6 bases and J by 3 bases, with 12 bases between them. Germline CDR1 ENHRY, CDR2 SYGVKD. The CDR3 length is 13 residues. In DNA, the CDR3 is TGTGCCATCAGAAAAGCGGAAGGCTACGAGCAGTACTTC. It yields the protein CAIRKAEGYEQYF.

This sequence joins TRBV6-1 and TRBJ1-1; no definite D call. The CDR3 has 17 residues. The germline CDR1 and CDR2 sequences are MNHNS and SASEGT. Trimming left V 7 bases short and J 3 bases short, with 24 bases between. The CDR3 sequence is CASTKREGVNWDTEAFF. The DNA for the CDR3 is TGTGCCAGCACCAAAAGGGAGGGTGTAAATTGGGACACTGAAGCTTTCTTT.